The T cell receptor (beta chain) under discussion was sequenced for a study of blood T cells in healthy people across ages. V lost 4 bases and J lost 5; bases outside the gene matches: 16. The CDR3 has 17 residues. Germline V lookup: CDR1 DFQATT, CDR2 SNEGSKA (reference sequence). Primed by a sample-barcoded 5' primer and a J-beta primer mix, a second PCR proceeded for about 7 to 11 cycles. TCRdb reprocessed the 5' RACE reads with MiXCR, giving one entry per CDR3 protein. The table shows hundreds of thousands of distinct CDR3 sequences, with roughly 21% occurring only once. The V and J genes are TRBV20-1 and TRBJ2-5; 10 bases map to TRBD2. Input material: blood. The sequence came from a man between 70 and 80 years old in good health. CDR3: CSAIESSGSRGWETQYF. The CDR3 nucleotides are TGCAGTGCTATTGAGTCTAGCGGGAGTAGGGGCTGGGAGACCCAGTACTTC.